These 20 T cell receptor beta chains originate from one sample sequenced in a study of regulatory T cells in long-lasting Graves disease. Investigators prepared the TCR beta libraries by applying iRepertoire HTBI primers and Arm-PCR of CDR3 regions. One entry per CDR3 protein, called by TCRdb with MiXCR from the multiplex PCR reads. The table lists 550,000 to 650,000 distinct CDR3 sequences, roughly 15% of them singletons. The time point here: newly diagnosed GD, antithyroid drugs for less than 3 months. Extracted RNA from PBMCs served as the source of the TCR library. These same data were also listed under a study on T cells in Graves' hyperthyroidism and ophthalmopathy.

Here the sequenced sample was peripheral blood mononuclear cells (PBMCs), taken at new diagnosis, from a patient treated with antithyroid drugs. All receptors come from a man between 18 and 35 years old with Graves disease.

V is TRBV12-3 or TRBV12-4 and J is TRBJ2-1; 14 bases are shared with TRBD2. V trimming: 6 bases; J trimming: 6 bases; junction bases outside the gene matches: 10. CDR3 length: 17 amino acids. CDR3 sequence: CASRGGLAGARGNEQFF. CDR3 DNA sequence: TGTGCCAGCAGGGGGGGACTAGCGGGAGCAAGGGGCAATGAGCAGTTCTTC.

In this sample, this clonotype turned up a few times. The chain couples TRBV7-9 to TRBJ1-3, with D maybe TRBD1 (6 bases). V lost 3 bases to trimming and J lost 3 bases, with 24 bases between them. The CDR3 extends over 19 amino acids. Looked up from germline, CDR1 is SEHNR and CDR2 is FQNEAQ (reference sequence). CDR3 residues: CASSFPKHGQTSHGNTIYF. In nucleotides, the CDR3 is TGTGCCAGCAGCTTCCCTAAACACGGACAGACTTCCCATGGAAACACCATATATTTT.

In its sample, this clonotype was seen many times. This chain links TRBV12-3 or TRBV12-4 with TRBJ2-3, with D tentatively TRBD1 (6 bases). V lost 2 bases and J 0 bases, leaving 12 bases between the germline ends. There are 16 residues in the CDR3. In nucleotides, the CDR3 is TGTGCCAGCAGTTTACGGGATACAGGGAGCACAGATACGCAGTATTTT. Amino acid sequence: CASSLRDTGSTDTQYF.

On this clonotype: A much bigger clone sits one base away, suggesting this may be a read error. The chain joins TRBV27 to TRBJ2-2, with D possibly TRBD2 on 6 matching bases. CDR3 length equals 15 residues. Germline V gene data show CDR1 as MNHEY and CDR2 as SMNVEV (reference sequence). This CDR3 reads CANSFGRPGGGELFF. In nucleotides, the CDR3 is TGTGCCAACAGTTTTGGGAGGCCCGGCGGCGGGGAGCTGTTTTTT.

A few counts support this clonotype. The gene calls are TRBV27 and TRBJ1-3; D remains ambiguous. The CDR3 is 14 amino acids. Germline values: CDR1 MNHEY, CDR2 SMNVEV (reference sequence). V lost 0 bases to trimming and J lost 3 bases, with 6 bases between them. The CDR3 spells CASSLSGGGNTIYF. The CDR3 DNA reads TGTGCCAGCAGTTTATCTGGAGGTGGAAACACCATATATTTT.

Turning to this clonotype: A much larger clone differs by one base, so this may be a read error. The chain uses TRBV6-1 and TRBJ2-3, with D perhaps being TRBD1 or TRBD2 (5 bases each). Judging by the DNA end, TRBJ2-5 fits better; the J call may be wrong. Germline loops: CDR1 MNHNS, CDR2 SASEGT. The CDR3 length is 13 residues. This CDR3 is CASSRDGQDTQYF. The CDR3, as DNA: TGTGCCAGCAGTCGGGACGGCCAAGATACCCAGTACTTC.

The table lists this clonotype with a few counts. V usage is TRBV12-5 and J usage is TRBJ2-6; 8 bases align to TRBD2. The length of the CDR3 is 16 residues. Germline CDR1 LGHNT, CDR2 FRNRAP. The ends lost 6 bases at V and 0 bases at J; junction bases unmatched: 4. This CDR3 is CASGPSGSSGANVLTF. For the CDR3, the DNA is TGTGCTAGTGGCCCTAGCGGGTCCTCTGGGGCCAACGTCCTGACTTTC.

This clonotype was recorded at least ten times. A read error may account for a junction end that differs from germline. The rearrangement links TRBV2 to TRBJ2-1, with 7 bases identical to TRBD2. CDR3 size: 11 residues. The germline CDR1 and CDR2 sequences are SNHLY and FYNNEI. This CDR3 reads CASSEGLAGVF. The CDR3 bases are TGTGCCAGCAGTGAAGGACTAGCCGGCGTCTTC.

This clonotype has ten or more counts. The chain has TRBV7-6 and TRBJ2-7; no clear D. The CDR3 sequence is 14 residues long. V was trimmed by 6 bases and J by 0 bases, leaving 12 bases between them. Germline loops: CDR1 SGHVS, CDR2 FNYEAQ. The CDR3: CASSEATNSYEQYF. The CDR3 nucleotides are TGTGCCAGCAGTGAAGCTACTAACTCCTACGAGCAGTACTTC.

This clonotype was observed at least ten times. This chain connects TRBV28 to TRBJ2-7; 9 nucleotides line up with TRBD1. Losses at the gene ends were 4 bases for V and 5 bases for J; bases not matched to a gene: 6. This CDR3 is 14 amino acids long. CDR1 is MDHEN, CDR2 SYDVKM, per germline. DNA of the CDR3: TGTGCCAGCAGTTACAGGGGGCGCGTAAACGAGCAGTACTTC. Its protein product is CASSYRGRVNEQYF.

This clonotype showed up many times. The chain couples TRBV28 to TRBJ1-2; tentatively, D is TRBD1 (6 bases). The V end was cut by 5 bases, the J end by 2 bases, with 9 bases between. Germline CDR1 and CDR2: MDHEN and SYDVKM. The length of the CDR3 is 13 residues. For the CDR3, the DNA is TGTGCCAGCAGTGCCGGACAGAACTATGGCTACACCTTC. Its protein is CASSAGQNYGYTF.

This clonotype was counted at least ten times. J is TRBJ2-1 and V is TRBV28; a weak D match, TRBD2 (6 bases). CDR1 and CDR2 (germline): MDHEN, SYDVKM. This CDR3 has 19 amino acids. The ends were cut back, 5 bases at V and 3 bases at J, with 26 bases in the middle. This CDR3 reads CASSANGLLSGSVYNEQFF. Here the CDR3 DNA reads TGTGCCAGCAGTGCTAATGGCCTTTTGTCCGGGAGTGTCTACAATGAGCAGTTCTTC. Together with reference TRBV28 and TRBJ2-1, the CDR3 gives the full variable domain: DVKVTQSSRYLVKRTGEKVFLECVQDMDHENMFWYRQDPGLGLRLIYFSYDVKMKEKGDIPEGYSVSREKKERFSLILESASTNQTSMYLCASSANGLLSGSVYNEQFFGPGTRLTVL.

This clonotype appeared a few times. V is TRBV20-1 and J is TRBJ1-1; a possible D gene is TRBD1 (5 bases). The CDR3 spans 14 residues. V lost 5 bases and J 4 bases, leaving 17 bases between the germline ends. The germline CDR1 and CDR2 sequences are DFQATT and SNEGSKA (reference sequence). The CDR3 region is CSAPGRSGPTEAFF. The CDR3 nucleotides read TGCAGTGCTCCCGGGAGGTCAGGGCCCACTGAAGCTTTCTTT.

This clonotype was seen only a few times. This chain uses TRBV18 with TRBJ2-4; 8 bases map to TRBD1. Germline values: CDR1 KGHSH, CDR2 LQKENI. The ends lost 6 bases at V and 2 bases at J; junction bases unmatched: 6. The length of the CDR3 is 15 residues. In DNA form, the CDR3 reads TGTGCCAGCTCCTTCGACAGGGGTTCCAAAAACATTCAGTACTTC. It translates to CASSFDRGSKNIQYF.

This clonotype was counted between two and nine times. The chain employs TRBV7-2 and TRBJ2-7; 8 bases agree with TRBD2. There are 14 residues in the CDR3. CDR1 is SGHTA, CDR2 FQGNSA, per germline. V gave up 5 bases and J gave up 6 bases; unmatched junction bases: 9. The CDR3, as DNA: TGTGCCAGCAGCCGGGGGGGACAACTTTTCGAGCAGTACTTC. Its protein product is CASSRGGQLFEQYF.

This clonotype came up many times. The rearrangement joins TRBV12-3 or TRBV12-4 to TRBJ1-5, with D hard to call. This CDR3 contains 14 residues. V was clipped by 4 bases and J by 0 bases, with 7 bases between them. CDR3 coding DNA: TGTGCCAGCAGTTCAGGATCTAGCAATCAGCCCCAGCATTTT. This translates into CASSSGSSNQPQHF.

The table lists this clonotype with many counts. The chain couples TRBV6-9 to TRBJ2-7; D tentatively reads TRBD1 or TRBD2 (5 bases each). Trimming took 3 bases from V and 2 from J, leaving 20 bases between them. CDR1 MNHGY and CDR2 SVAAGI come from the germline V gene. The CDR3 has 17 amino acids. The CDR3 region is CASSYSQGSGGPYEQYF. For the CDR3, the DNA is TGTGCCAGCAGTTACTCCCAGGGTTCAGGAGGTCCCTACGAGCAGTACTTC.

The CDR3 protein is CASSVRRGSDTQYF. The DNA for the CDR3 is TGTGCCAGCAGCGTACGGCGGGGGTCAGATACGCAGTATTTT. The chain uses TRBV9 and TRBJ2-3; the match to TRBD2 covers 7 bases. V lost 1 base and J lost 4; bases outside the gene matches: 3. The germline CDR1 and CDR2 sequences are SGDLS and YYNGEE. The CDR3 is 14 amino acids.

With regard to this clonotype: This may arise from a read error, as a much more abundant clone is one base away. The chain links TRBV6-2 or TRBV6-3 to TRBJ1-1, with 7 bases matching TRBD1. CDR1 and CDR2 from the germline V gene are MNHEY and SVGEGT. V lost 8 bases to trimming and J lost 1 base; unmatched junction nucleotides: 13. The CDR3 consists of 16 residues. Here the CDR3 DNA reads TGTGCCAGCGCCTTCAACAGGGGTGCCCAGAACACTGAAGCTTTCTTT. This encodes CASAFNRGAQNTEAFF.

This chain uses TRBV5-6 with TRBJ1-5, with D possibly being TRBD1 (6 bases). This CDR3 contains 15 residues. Germline V lookup: CDR1 SGHDT, CDR2 YYEEEE. Trimming took 4 bases from V and 5 from J, leaving 16 bases between them. This CDR3 is CASSIIDRSDQPQHF. DNA for the CDR3: TGTGCCAGCAGCATTATCGACAGGTCAGATCAGCCCCAGCATTTT.